Below are 31 T cell receptor beta chains sequenced from a single sample in a study of blood T cell repertoires in COVID-19. Data came from immunoSEQ multiplex PCR; TCRdb stores just in-frame clones and leaves some out. Of 85,000 to 95,000 clones listed, roughly 70% were seen once; the top ten hold around 15%. The specimen sequenced was peripheral blood. The source is a woman older than 75 with acute or convalescent COVID-19.

The CDR3 sequence: CAIRFDSSAEAFF. The CDR3 DNA follows: TGTGCCATCAGATTCGACAGCAGCGCTGAAGCTTTCTTT. The V gene is TRBV10-3, the J gene TRBJ1-1, with D maybe TRBD1 (5 bases). Trimming removed 6 bases from V and 6 bases from J, with 14 bases in between. The length of the CDR3 is 13 residues. Germline V gene lookup returns CDR1 ENHRY and CDR2 SYGVKD.

DNA of the CDR3: TGTGCCAGCAGCTTAATGCTCGGGCTAGCGGGGACTAGCACAGATACGCAGTATTTT. This sequence encodes CASSLMLGLAGTSTDTQYF. The chain couples TRBV7-9 to TRBJ2-3; TRBD2 matches at 9 bases. J was trimmed by 0 bases and V by 2 bases; bases with no gene match: 12. Germline V gene data show CDR1 as SEHNR and CDR2 as FQNEAQ (reference sequence). The CDR3 is 19 amino acids.

There are many counts of this clone. The chain joins TRBV11-2 to TRBJ1-1; 12 nucleotides line up with TRBD1. Germline values: CDR1 SGHAT, CDR2 FQNNGV. CDR3 length: 15 amino acids. V shed 5 bases, J shed 7 bases, and the junction held 8 bases outside the gene matches. In DNA, the CDR3 is TGTGCCAGCAGCCGTAGGGACAGGGGGCCTGATGAAGCTTTCTTT. Residues: CASSRRDRGPDEAFF.

The V gene is TRBV10-3, the J gene TRBJ2-1; 9 bases map to TRBD2. V was pared by 3 bases and J by 6 bases, with 6 bases of the junction left unmatched. CDR1 and CDR2 from the germline V gene are ENHRY and SYGVKD. This CDR3 comprises 15 residues. The CDR3 DNA reads TGTGCCATCAGTGAACCTAGCGGGGACCGCAATGAGCAGTTCTTC. Its translation: CAISEPSGDRNEQFF.

V gene TRBV18 combines with J gene TRBJ2-7, with 10 positions matching TRBD1. V was pared by 5 bases and J by 2 bases, with 6 bases of the junction left unmatched. CDR1 and CDR2 from the germline V gene are KGHSH and LQKENI. CDR3 length equals 15 residues. CDR3 sequence: CASSTRDRGTYEQYF. CDR3 in DNA: TGTGCCAGCTCAACGCGGGACAGGGGAACCTACGAGCAGTACTTC.

The chain has TRBV19 and TRBJ1-1; 11 nucleotides line up with TRBD1. Germline values: CDR1 LNHDA, CDR2 SQIVND (reference sequence). This CDR3 spans 16 amino acids. V trimming: 4 bases; J trimming: 4 bases; junction bases outside the gene matches: 8. Here the CDR3 DNA reads TGTGCCAGTAGTACGGACAGGGGGCTAAACCCCACTGAAGCTTTCTTT. It specifies CASSTDRGLNPTEAFF.

This clone has more than one count but fewer than ten. The CDR3 spells CASSPGQPGNSPLHF. CDR3 DNA sequence: TGTGCCAGCAGCCCGGGACAACCGGGGAATTCACCCCTCCACTTT. The chain recombines TRBV5-4 with TRBJ1-6, with D tentatively TRBD1 (6 bases). Germline CDR1 and CDR2: SGHNT and YYREEE (reference sequence). Trimming stripped 4 bases from V and 7 bases from J, with 15 bases between. The CDR3 is 15 residues long.

The chain recombines TRBV18 with TRBJ1-1; no firm D call. Per germline, CDR1 KGHSH and CDR2 LQKENI. V lost 2 bases, J lost 0 bases, and 16 bases lay in between. The CDR3 runs to 17 residues. Here the CDR3 reads CASSPNSLQPLNTEAFF. Here the CDR3 DNA reads TGTGCCAGCTCACCAAACAGCCTTCAACCCCTGAACACTGAAGCTTTCTTT.

This clone was counted once. The genes are TRBV30 and TRBJ1-1; possibly TRBD1 for D (6 bases). V lost 0 bases, J lost 1 base, and 12 bases lay in between. The CDR3 sequence is 15 residues long. Germline CDR1 GTSNPN, CDR2 SVGIG (reference sequence). The CDR3 here is CAWSVSRGGNTEAFF. DNA of the CDR3: TGTGCCTGGAGTGTTTCCAGGGGTGGGAACACTGAAGCTTTCTTT.

The chain recombines TRBV7-2 with TRBJ2-6, with D unclear. Germline V gene lookup returns CDR1 SGHTA and CDR2 FQGNSA. The CDR3 runs 15 residues. With 4 bases removed from V and 1 base from J, the gap between germline ends came to 8 bases. For the CDR3, the DNA is TGTGCCAGCAGCTCTTTTACTTCTGGGGCCAACGTCCTGACTTTC. Translated, it gives CASSSFTSGANVLTF.

This sequence joins TRBV18 and TRBJ2-7; D is possibly TRBD1 (7 bases). Trimming removed 2 bases at V and 6 bases at J, with 14 bases between. This CDR3 has 14 residues. Germline V lookup: CDR1 KGHSH, CDR2 LQKENI. The CDR3 nucleotides read TGTGCCAGCTCACCAGCGTCTCAGGGGGGCGAGCAGTACTTC. As protein: CASSPASQGGEQYF.

The chain carries TRBV27 and TRBJ2-7, with D tentatively TRBD1 (5 bases). Trimming pared 5 bases from V and 1 base from J, leaving 12 bases between. The CDR3 spans 14 residues. Germline-derived CDR1 and CDR2 are MNHEY and SMNVEV (reference sequence). The CDR3: CASSPHGHSYEQYF. CDR3 nucleotides: TGTGCCAGCAGTCCACACGGACATTCCTACGAGCAGTACTTC.

This sequence joins TRBV7-2 and TRBJ2-5; 8 bases map to TRBD1. The CDR3 is 13 residues long. Per the germline V gene, CDR1 is SGHTA and CDR2 is FQGNSA. After removal of 5 bases from V and 4 bases from J, the junction contained 3 bases not matched to a gene. The CDR3 is CASSRDRLETQYF. The CDR3 region has the DNA TGTGCCAGCAGCCGGGACAGGTTAGAGACCCAGTACTTC. Variable domain in full (rest from reference TRBV7-2 and TRBJ2-5): GAGVSQSPSNKVTEKGKDVELRCDPISGHTALYWYRQSLGQGLEFLIYFQGNSAPDKSGLPSDRFSAERTGGSVSTLTIQRTQQEDSAVYLCASSRDRLETQYFGPGTRLLVL.

The chain uses TRBV2 and TRBJ2-5; D gene uncertain. Germline V gene sequence: CDR1 SNHLY, CDR2 FYNNEI. This CDR3 comprises 12 residues. Trimming shortened V by 7 bases and J by 6 bases, and 12 bases separated the two germline ends. DNA of the CDR3: TGTGCCAGCAACGGTGCGAAGAAGACCCAGTACTTC. Its translation is CASNGAKKTQYF.

This clone appeared once. This sequence joins TRBV7-8 and TRBJ2-1; D unclear. Between the trimmed V and J ends, which lost 0 bases and 0 bases, there was a span of 6 bases. Germline values: CDR1 SGHVS, CDR2 FQNEAQ. The CDR3 runs 15 residues. The chain's CDR3 is CASSLAESSYNEQFF. CDR3 DNA sequence: TGTGCCAGCAGCTTAGCAGAGAGCTCCTACAATGAGCAGTTCTTC.

J is TRBJ1-5 and V is TRBV7-9; D is possibly TRBD1 (6 bases). Trimming stripped 4 bases from V and 1 base from J, with 23 bases between. Germline-derived CDR1 and CDR2 are SEHNR and FQNEAQ (reference sequence). This CDR3 is 19 amino acids long. The CDR3 sequence is CASSSLPNLAGESNQPQHF. The CDR3 coding sequence is TGTGCCAGCAGCTCCCTACCCAATCTGGCAGGGGAAAGCAATCAGCCCCAGCATTTT.

V and J are TRBV24-1 and TRBJ1-1; D gene unclear. CDR1 and CDR2 (germline): KGHDR, SFDVKD. V was clipped by 10 bases and J by 5 bases, with 19 bases between them. The CDR3 is 14 amino acids. The CDR3 region is CATGAGEFKTEAFF. The CDR3 bases are TGTGCCACGGGAGCCGGGGAGTTTAAAACTGAAGCTTTCTTT.

This clone was picked up one time. The chain employs TRBV15 and TRBJ2-5, with 7 bases lining up with TRBD2. CDR1 is LNHNV and CDR2 is YYDKDF in the germline V gene (reference sequence). This CDR3 is built from 16 residues. Trimming took 3 bases from V and 1 from J; bases not matched to a gene: 8. CDR3 in amino acids: CATSSWEAGSQETQYF. For the CDR3, the DNA is TGTGCCACCAGCAGCTGGGAAGCGGGGTCCCAAGAGACCCAGTACTTC.

The rearrangement uses TRBV19 and TRBJ1-5, with D possibly matching TRBD1 (5 bases). The V and J ends lost 8 bases and 6 bases respectively, with 14 bases between them. Germline CDR1 reads LNHDA; CDR2 reads SQIVND (reference sequence). The CDR3 length is 13 residues. DNA of the CDR3: TGTGCCAGTGGTTGGGAGGGGAGTCAGCCCCAGCATTTT. Its translation is CASGWEGSQPQHF.

The chain employs TRBV19 and TRBJ2-7; 8 positions match TRBD1. The germline gives CDR1 LNHDA, CDR2 SQIVND (reference sequence). Trimming cost V 3 bases and J 3 bases; bases outside gene matches: 4. The CDR3 has 14 amino acids. The CDR3 region is CASSIGRGLYEQYF. CDR3 sequence (DNA): TGTGCCAGTAGTATCGGCAGGGGGCTCTACGAGCAGTACTTC.

The chain has TRBV2 and TRBJ1-2, with D maybe TRBD1 (5 bases). The CDR3 sequence is 14 residues long. Looked up from germline, CDR1 is SNHLY and CDR2 is FYNNEI. V was shortened by 6 bases and J by 2 bases, with 13 bases between the two germline ends. Written as DNA, the CDR3 is TGTGCCAGCAGCGCTCACGACAGCAACTATGGCTACACCTTC. Its translation is CASSAHDSNYGYTF.

The genes are TRBV6-2 or TRBV6-3 and TRBJ2-5; the match to TRBD2 covers 15 bases. Germline V gene sequence: CDR1 MNHEY, CDR2 SVGEGT. The CDR3 consists of 19 residues. With 2 bases clipped from V and 5 bases from J, the junction kept 12 bases outside the gene matches. The CDR3 spells CASSYTLGLAGGPGETQYF. The CDR3 coding sequence is TGTGCCAGCAGTTACACGCTCGGACTAGCGGGGGGGCCCGGGGAGACCCAGTACTTC.

This sequence joins TRBV15 and TRBJ1-5, with unresolved D. The germline gives CDR1 LNHNV, CDR2 YYDKDF (reference sequence). This CDR3 is built from 12 residues. Between the trimmed V and J ends, which lost 0 bases and 7 bases, there was a span of 4 bases. CDR3 in amino acids: CATSRDIQPQHF. As DNA, the CDR3 is TGTGCCACCAGCAGAGATATCCAGCCCCAGCATTTT.

The sample holds a few counts of this clone. This chain connects TRBV2 to TRBJ1-6; D remains unclear. Germline assignment: CDR1 SNHLY and CDR2 FYNNEI. The CDR3 is made up of 14 amino acids. V was trimmed by 6 bases and J by 3 bases, leaving 9 bases between them. CDR3 sequence (DNA): TGTGCCAGCAGGGGCCGAAACTATAATTCACCCCTCCACTTT. Protein sequence: CASRGRNYNSPLHF.

The CDR3 spells CASSQGGQGWEKLFF. DNA of the CDR3: TGTGCCAGCAGCCAAGGGGGACAGGGCTGGGAAAAACTGTTTTTT. This chain links TRBV3-1 (or the pseudogene TRBV3-2) with TRBJ1-4; 9 bases map to TRBD1. The V and J ends lost 1 base and 8 bases, in that order; junction bases with no gene match: 5. The CDR3 contains 15 residues. Germline values: CDR1 LGHDT, CDR2 YNNKEL (reference sequence).

This sequence joins TRBV28 and TRBJ2-7; 9 positions match TRBD1. Germline CDR1 reads MDHEN; CDR2 reads SYDVKM. The junction had 4 bases not matched to a gene; V was cut back by 5 bases and J by 2 bases. The CDR3 is 14 residues long. Here the CDR3 DNA reads TGTGCCAGCAGTACCGGGACAGGGACCTACGAGCAGTACTTC. Translated: CASSTGTGTYEQYF.

V gene TRBV5-4 combines with J gene TRBJ1-1; tentative D call: TRBD1 (6 bases). The CDR3 spans 14 residues. V shed 4 bases and J shed 7 bases, with 17 bases lying between them. Germline lookup yields CDR1 SGHNT and CDR2 YYREEE (reference sequence). CDR3 region: CASSHRDTSFEAFF. CDR3 nucleotides: TGTGCCAGCAGCCATAGGGACACCAGCTTTGAAGCTTTCTTT.

The rearrangement uses TRBV10-3 and TRBJ2-1; TRBD2 matches at 8 bases. The trim removed 6 bases at V and 9 bases at J, leaving 13 bases unmatched. Germline assignment: CDR1 ENHRY and CDR2 SYGVKD. This CDR3 has 15 residues. DNA for the CDR3: TGTGCCATCAGATACGGACTAGCCGAGGTCGGTGAGCAGTTCTTC. Protein: CAIRYGLAEVGEQFF.

CDR3 DNA: TGTGCCAGCAGTTCCTGGACAGACACAAATGAAAAACTGTTTTTT. Protein: CASSSWTDTNEKLFF. The V gene is TRBV6-5, the J gene TRBJ1-4, with a possible D match to TRBD1 (6 bases). The germline V gene has CDR1 MNHEY and CDR2 SVGAGI. The CDR3 has 15 amino acids. V dropped 4 bases and J dropped 5 bases, with 14 bases sitting between them.

The chain joins TRBV7-7 to TRBJ1-1; no firm D call. CDR1 and CDR2 from the germline V gene are SSHAT and FNYEAQ (reference sequence). The CDR3 consists of 13 residues. V was cut by 4 bases and J by 3 bases, with 9 bases left in between. Here the CDR3 reads CASSSREDTEAFF. The CDR3 DNA reads TGTGCCAGCAGCTCGAGGGAGGACACTGAAGCTTTCTTT. Looking up the rest from reference TRBV7-7 and TRBJ1-1 gives the full variable domain: GAGVSQSPRYKVTKRGQDVTLRCDPISSHATLYWYQQALGQGPEFLTYFNYEAQPDKSGLPSDRFSAERPEGSISTLTIQRTEQRDSAMYRCASSSREDTEAFFGQGTRLTVV.

This rearrangement joins TRBV7-9 to TRBJ1-2; unclear D gene. Germline values: CDR1 SEHNR, CDR2 FQNEAQ (reference sequence). Trimming removed 1 base from V and 2 bases from J, with 11 bases in between. The CDR3 covers 15 residues. The DNA for the CDR3 is TGTGCCAGCAGCTTAGTATCGCGGAGCAACTATGGCTACACCTTC. Translated, it gives CASSLVSRSNYGYTF.